The 28 T cell receptor beta chains presented below share a single source sample, sequenced in a study of blood T cell repertoires in COVID-19. This table comes from immunoSEQ multiplex PCR, and its TCRdb copy is limited to in-frame clones, with some not included. The sample yields 50,000 to 60,000 clones, approximately 83% seen once. Sample: peripheral blood. The receptors were sampled from a man aged 40-50 years with acute or convalescent COVID-19.

J is TRBJ2-7 and V is TRBV29-1; no firm D call. There are 12 residues in the CDR3. CDR1 is SQVTM, CDR2 ANQGSEA, per germline. The V gene lost 4 bases and the J gene lost 2 bases, with 9 bases spanning the gap. The CDR3 nucleotides read TGCAGCGTTGGAACGCAGACCTACGAGCAGTACTTC. It specifies CSVGTQTYEQYF.

J is TRBJ2-5 and V is TRBV27, with 8 bases fitting TRBD2. The junction had 9 bases not matched to a gene; V was cut back by 5 bases and J by 1 base. Germline V CDR1 and CDR2: MNHEY, SMNVEV (reference sequence). The length of the CDR3 is 16 residues. CDR3: CASSQGSGKTQETQYF. The CDR3 nucleotides are TGTGCCAGCAGTCAAGGTAGCGGGAAAACCCAAGAGACCCAGTACTTC.

V usage is TRBV19 and J usage is TRBJ1-6; perhaps TRBD1 as D (5 bases). Trimming removed 7 bases from V and 5 bases from J, with 9 bases in between. Looked up from germline, CDR1 is LNHDA and CDR2 is SQIVND (reference sequence). The CDR3 sequence is 13 residues long. In nucleotides, the CDR3 is TGTGCCAGTACTAAGGGGAATAATTCACCCCTCCACTTT. Residues: CASTKGNNSPLHF.

V gene TRBV5-1 combines with J gene TRBJ2-2; D is possibly TRBD1 (6 bases). The CDR3 contains 13 residues. From germline, CDR1 is SGHRS and CDR2 YFSETQ. V was trimmed by 0 bases and J by 6 bases, leaving 6 bases between them. The CDR3 region is CASSLGQAGELFF. As DNA, the CDR3 is TGCGCCAGCAGCTTGGGACAGGCCGGGGAGCTGTTTTTT.

CDR3: CASSFGTSGGALETQYF. CDR3 nucleotides: TGTGCCAGCAGCTTTGGGACTAGCGGGGGGGCCCTAGAGACCCAGTACTTC. The V call is TRBV11-2, the J call TRBJ2-5, with 16 positions matching TRBD2. Germline V gives CDR1 SGHAT, CDR2 FQNNGV. The CDR3 length is 17 residues. V lost 3 bases and J lost 4; bases outside the gene matches: 5.

Only a few counts were recorded for this clone. V gene TRBV30 combines with J gene TRBJ2-6; D is perhaps TRBD1 (5 bases). CDR1 and CDR2 from the germline V gene are GTSNPN and SVGIG (reference sequence). This CDR3 region has 14 residues. Deletions cut 2 bases from V and 4 bases from J, with 9 bases between. CDR3 in amino acids: CAWSKGSGANVLTF. The CDR3 DNA reads TGTGCCTGGAGTAAGGGGTCGGGGGCCAACGTCCTGACTTTC.

The chain employs TRBV7-9 and TRBJ2-5; no clear D gene. CDR3 size: 12 residues. V lost 4 bases to trimming and J lost 9 bases, with 12 bases between them. Germline assignment: CDR1 SEHNR and CDR2 FQNEAQ (reference sequence). CDR3 DNA: TGTGCCAGCAGCTCCGACCCCGAGGCCCAGTACTTC. Protein sequence: CASSSDPEAQYF.

Concerning this clone: Other DNA sequences in the same sample also yield this CDR3. The genes are TRBV11-2 and TRBJ2-3; D is perhaps TRBD2 (5 bases). CDR1 is SGHAT and CDR2 is FQNNGV in the germline V gene. The length of the CDR3 is 15 residues. The V end lost 0 bases, the J end lost 6 bases, and 13 bases lay between the germline ends. The CDR3: CASSLDGREADTQYF. The DNA for the CDR3 is TGTGCCAGCAGCTTAGATGGCCGGGAAGCGGATACGCAGTATTTT.

The chain has TRBV2 and TRBJ1-3; D is ambiguous. This CDR3 is 15 amino acids long. Germline values: CDR1 SNHLY, CDR2 FYNNEI. V gave up 3 bases and J gave up 0 bases, with 9 bases separating them. CDR3 region: CASSDGSFSGNTIYF. The DNA for the CDR3 is TGTGCCAGCAGTGACGGGTCATTCTCTGGAAACACCATATATTTT.

The chain joins TRBV18 to TRBJ1-1; the match to TRBD1 covers 9 bases. Germline-derived CDR1 and CDR2 are KGHSH and LQKENI. CDR3 size: 13 residues. V dropped 6 bases and J dropped 3; count of bases not matched to a gene: 2. The CDR3 DNA reads as TGTGCCAGCTCGCGACAGGGGGACACTGAAGCTTTCTTT. It translates to CASSRQGDTEAFF.

About this clone: Other DNA sequences in this specimen translate into the identical CDR3. The CDR3 DNA sequence: TGTGCCAGCAGCTTTCCAGGGAACTATGGCTACACCTTC. Protein sequence: CASSFPGNYGYTF. The V gene is TRBV5-4, the J gene TRBJ1-2, with a tentative D call TRBD1 (5 bases). Trimming stripped 2 bases from V and 2 bases from J, with 7 bases between. Germline CDR1 reads SGHNT; CDR2 reads YYREEE (reference sequence). The CDR3 is 13 amino acids.

The J gene is TRBJ1-3, the V gene TRBV2, with D tentatively TRBD1 (6 bases). With 8 bases removed from V and 2 bases from J, the gap between germline ends came to 13 bases. CDR1 is SNHLY and CDR2 is FYNNEI in the germline V gene. The CDR3 runs 14 residues. The CDR3 is CASGTGLTGNTIYF. In nucleotides, the CDR3 is TGTGCCAGCGGAACAGGGCTAACTGGAAACACCATATATTTT.

The V gene is TRBV6-1, the J gene TRBJ1-4, with a weak D call TRBD1 (6 bases). Germline values: CDR1 MNHNS, CDR2 SASEGT. This CDR3 contains 16 residues. V was trimmed by 4 bases and J by 5 bases, leaving 17 bases between them. The CDR3 loop is CASSGARSGANEKLFF. CDR3 nucleotides: TGTGCCAGCAGTGGGGCAAGGTCAGGGGCGAATGAAAAACTGTTTTTT.

The chain recombines TRBV5-8 with TRBJ2-2; D possibly corresponds to TRBD2 (5 bases). The CDR3 has 16 residues. Trimming cost V 5 bases and J 3 bases, with 17 bases left between them. Looked up from germline, CDR1 is SGHTS and CDR2 is YDEGEE. This CDR3 reads CASSVGNLAYTGELFF. The CDR3 DNA follows: TGTGCCAGCAGTGTGGGAAACCTAGCCTACACCGGGGAGCTGTTTTTT.

The chain carries TRBV19 and TRBJ1-3; D gene ambiguous. Per germline, CDR1 LNHDA and CDR2 SQIVND (reference sequence). This CDR3 has 14 amino acids. Trimming pared 7 bases from V and 1 base from J, leaving 11 bases between. The CDR3: CASTPRGSGNTIYF. The CDR3, as DNA: TGTGCCAGTACCCCTCGGGGTTCTGGAAACACCATATATTTT.

The chain employs TRBV2 and TRBJ1-6; 7 positions match TRBD1. V dropped 2 bases and J dropped 7; count of bases not matched to a gene: 2. The CDR3 contains 14 residues. Germline-derived CDR1 and CDR2 are SNHLY and FYNNEI. CDR3 in amino acids: CASSERDSNSPLHF. The CDR3 DNA sequence: TGTGCCAGCAGTGAAAGGGACAGCAATTCACCCCTCCACTTT.

The chain employs TRBV6-2 or TRBV6-3 and TRBJ2-7; D is unclear. This CDR3 contains 12 residues. CDR1 is MNHEY and CDR2 is SVGEGT in the germline V gene. V lost 6 bases, J lost 3 bases, and 9 bases lay in between. For the CDR3, the DNA is TGTGCCAGCAGCCAAAACAACTACGAGCAGTACGTC. This encodes CASSQNNYEQYV.

The chain employs TRBV5-1 and TRBJ2-7; the D is unclear. The V and J ends lost 4 bases and 6 bases respectively, with 26 bases between them. Germline V lookup: CDR1 SGHRS, CDR2 YFSETQ. The CDR3 has 17 residues. Written as DNA, the CDR3 is TGCGCCAGCAGCAAAAATAAAATCCATCCGTCCCCTAGCGAGCAGTACGTC. Amino acids: CASSKNKIHPSPSEQYV.

The chain uses TRBV7-2 and TRBJ1-1, with a tentative D call TRBD1 (5 bases). Germline V gene data show CDR1 as SGHTA and CDR2 as FQGNSA. V was cut by 3 bases and J by 6 bases, with 11 bases left in between. The CDR3 loop spans 13 amino acids. The CDR3 bases are TGTGCCAGCAGCTTGGGGGGGTCCGCTGAAGCTTTCTTT. Amino acid sequence: CASSLGGSAEAFF.

V is TRBV4-1 and J is TRBJ1-1; no firm D call. The germline gives CDR1 MGHRA, CDR2 YSYEKL. Trimming removed 5 bases at V and 1 base at J, with 20 bases between. This CDR3 has 17 amino acids. CDR3 sequence reads: CASSYKYLGGGNTEAFF. The CDR3 DNA reads as TGCGCCAGCAGCTACAAGTACTTGGGTGGAGGGAACACTGAAGCTTTCTTT.

CDR3 sequence: CASSPTVEANEKLFF. DNA of the CDR3: TGTGCCAGCAGCCCTACCGTCGAGGCTAATGAAAAACTGTTTTTT. This sequence joins TRBV9 and TRBJ1-4, with no clear D. V gave up 4 bases and J gave up 3 bases, with 13 bases separating them. Germline CDR1 SGDLS, CDR2 YYNGEE. This CDR3 is 15 amino acids long.

This clone was counted ten times or more. The chain has TRBV6-1 and TRBJ2-1, with TRBD2 as a possible D gene (5 bases). The CDR3 spans 14 residues. The V end was cut by 2 bases, the J end by 7 bases, with 12 bases between. Germline V gene sequence: CDR1 MNHNS, CDR2 SASEGT. The CDR3 sequence is CASSEFEGGNEQFF. The CDR3 region has the DNA TGTGCCAGCAGTGAATTCGAAGGAGGAAATGAGCAGTTCTTC.

The chain has TRBV3-1 (or the pseudogene TRBV3-2) and TRBJ2-1; the match to TRBD2 covers 13 bases. The germline V gene has CDR1 LGHDT and CDR2 YNNKEL (reference sequence). Trimming cost V 2 bases and J 2 bases; bases outside gene matches: 3. The CDR3 is 17 residues long. The CDR3 sequence is CASSQRTSGSPYNEQFF. In DNA, the CDR3 is TGTGCCAGCAGCCAAAGGACTAGCGGGAGTCCCTACAATGAGCAGTTCTTC.

This rearrangement joins TRBV18 to TRBJ2-6; TRBD2 matches 13 bases. CDR1 is KGHSH and CDR2 is LQKENI in the germline V gene. V shed 6 bases, J shed 2 bases, and the junction held 7 bases outside the gene matches. CDR3 length equals 18 residues. The CDR3 nucleotides are TGTGCCAGCTCTATGACTAGCGGGGGGCCAGCTGGGGCCAACGTCCTGACTTTC. It yields the protein CASSMTSGGPAGANVLTF. Supplemented by reference TRBV18 and TRBJ2-6, the full variable domain reads NAGVMQNPRHLVRRRGQEARLRCSPMKGHSHVYWYRQLPEEGLKFMVYLQKENIIDESGMPKERFSAEFPKEGPSILRIQQVVRGDSAAYFCASSMTSGGPAGANVLTFGAGSRLTVL.

This clone was detected only a few times. This chain connects TRBV27 to TRBJ1-1; TRBD1 aligns across 7 bases. After removal of 5 bases from V and 3 bases from J, the junction contained 12 bases not matched to a gene. The CDR3 loop spans 16 amino acids. Germline lookup yields CDR1 MNHEY and CDR2 SMNVEV (reference sequence). CDR3 sequence reads: CASSAQSTGRYTEAFF. For the CDR3, the DNA is TGTGCCAGCAGTGCACAGTCGACAGGGAGGTACACTGAAGCTTTCTTT.

This clone was observed a handful of times. This chain joins TRBV2 and TRBJ1-1, with D possibly matching TRBD1 (6 bases). Germline V gene sequence: CDR1 SNHLY, CDR2 FYNNEI. The length of the CDR3 is 15 residues. V was clipped by 5 bases and J by 2 bases, with 15 bases between them. The DNA for the CDR3 is TGTGCCAGCAGTACCCCCGGGGGGGCCAACACTGAAGCTTTCTTT. Amino acids: CASSTPGGANTEAFF. Drawing the rest from reference TRBV2 and TRBJ1-1, the complete variable domain is EPEVTQTPSHQVTQMGQEVILRCVPISNHLYFYWYRQILGQKVEFLVSFYNNEISEKSEIFDDQFSVERPDGSNFTLKIRSTKLEDSAMYFCASSTPGGANTEAFFGQGTRLTVV.

The gene calls are TRBV10-1 and TRBJ2-2; 11 bases fit TRBD2. The CDR3 covers 17 residues. V was pared by 5 bases and J by 6 bases, with 11 bases of the junction left unmatched. CDR1 and CDR2 (germline): WNHNN, SYGVQD (reference sequence). CDR3 sequence: CASSPSGSGGAAGELFF. The CDR3 nucleotides read TGCGCCAGCAGTCCCTCGGGTAGCGGGGGGGCAGCCGGGGAGCTGTTTTTT.

This chain joins TRBV9 and TRBJ2-7, with TRBD1 matching over 8 bases. The length of the CDR3 is 13 residues. In germline, CDR1 is SGDLS, CDR2 YYNGEE. Trimming removed 7 bases from V and 2 bases from J; junction bases left unmatched: 5. The CDR3 is CASGDRPTYEQYV. The CDR3 DNA follows: TGTGCCAGCGGGGACAGGCCCACCTACGAGCAGTACGTC.